Listed below are T cell receptor beta chains from one sample, sequenced in a study of blood T cell repertoires in COVID-19. Libraries were prepared by immunoSEQ multiplex PCR; TCRdb keeps only in-frame clonotypes and omits some of them. Here the sample spans more than 250,000 clones, about 89% being singletons. The sequenced material came from PBMCs or T cells enriched from blood (not recorded which). The receptors come from a woman between 18 and 29 years old who had recovered from COVID-19. Both conserved end residues are part of each CDR3. Each record gives: J gene, clone size, V gene, D gene, CDR3 protein, CDR3 DNA. D genes are given only for firm matches. Clone size is given for some rows only: seen once, a few or many times, or a class if the clone is expanded.

J gene: TRBJ1-2
clone size: NA
V gene: TRBV7-8
D gene: TRBD1
CDR3 protein: CASSEDRRLYGYTF
CDR3 DNA: TGTGCCAGCAGCGAGGACAGGCGGCTCTATGGCTACACCTTC

J gene: TRBJ2-3
clone size: NA
V gene: TRBV29-1
D gene: NA
CDR3 protein: CSVEDRVTDTQYF
CDR3 DNA: TGCAGCGTTGAAGATCGGGTCACAGATACGCAGTATTTT

J gene: TRBJ2-1
clone size: NA
V gene: TRBV28
D gene: TRBD2
CDR3 protein: CASIGTSTSDEQFF
CDR3 DNA: TGTGCCAGCATAGGGACTAGCACGAGCGATGAGCAGTTCTTC

J gene: TRBJ1-1
clone size: NA
V gene: TRBV4-2
D gene: NA
CDR3 protein: CASSQVGANTEAFF
CDR3 DNA: TGTGCCAGCAGCCAAGTCGGTGCGAACACTGAAGCTTTCTTT

J gene: TRBJ2-3
clone size: NA
V gene: TRBV2
D gene: TRBD2
CDR3 protein: CASSQGLASDTQYF
CDR3 DNA: TGTGCCAGCAGCCAGGGACTAGCGTCGGATACGCAGTATTTT

J gene: TRBJ2-1
clone size: NA
V gene: TRBV19
D gene: NA
CDR3 protein: CASSPRLGIYNEQFF
CDR3 DNA: TGTGCCAGTAGTCCCCGACTAGGAATCTACAATGAGCAGTTCTTC

J gene: TRBJ2-2
clone size: few
V gene: TRBV5-5
D gene: NA
CDR3 protein: CASSLVQEGTGELFF
CDR3 DNA: TGTGCCAGCAGCTTGGTGCAGGAGGGCACCGGGGAGCTGTTTTTT

J gene: TRBJ1-3
clone size: NA
V gene: TRBV3-1/TRBV3-2
D gene: NA
CDR3 protein: CASSQAPGNTIYF
CDR3 DNA: TGTGCCAGCAGCCAAGCTCCGGGAAACACCATATATTTT

J gene: TRBJ1-5
clone size: NA
V gene: TRBV5-6
D gene: NA
CDR3 protein: CASSFYRDDQPQHF
CDR3 DNA: TGTGCCAGCAGCTTTTACAGGGACGATCAGCCCCAGCATTTT

J gene: TRBJ1-3
clone size: NA
V gene: TRBV6-6
D gene: TRBD1
CDR3 protein: CASSPLRTGSVYTSSGNTIYF
CDR3 DNA: TGTGCCAGCAGCCCCCTCCGGACAGGGTCGGTGTACACGAGCTCTGGAAACACCATATATTTT

J gene: TRBJ1-1
clone size: NA
V gene: TRBV5-8
D gene: TRBD1
CDR3 protein: CASSSGQGNTEAFF
CDR3 DNA: TGTGCCAGCAGCTCAGGACAGGGGAACACTGAAGCTTTCTTT

J gene: TRBJ2-5
clone size: NA
V gene: TRBV5-6
D gene: TRBD1
CDR3 protein: CASSYGTGGFQETQYF
CDR3 DNA: TGTGCCAGCAGCTACGGGACAGGGGGCTTCCAAGAGACCCAGTACTTC

J gene: TRBJ2-7
clone size: once
V gene: TRBV5-6
D gene: NA
CDR3 protein: CASSLLSVEQYF
CDR3 DNA: TGTGCCAGCAGCTTGCTTTCCGTCGAGCAGTACTTC

J gene: TRBJ2-3
clone size: NA
V gene: TRBV28
D gene: TRBD1
CDR3 protein: CASSWNRGNLAVDTDTQYF
CDR3 DNA: TGTGCCAGCAGTTGGAACAGGGGGAACTTGGCCGTAGACACAGATACGCAGTATTTT

J gene: TRBJ2-1
clone size: NA
V gene: TRBV7-6
D gene: NA
CDR3 protein: CASSLGGWNNEQFF
CDR3 DNA: TGTGCCAGCAGCTTAGGGGGCTGGAACAATGAGCAGTTCTTC

J gene: TRBJ1-6
clone size: NA
V gene: TRBV28
D gene: NA
CDR3 protein: CASSLRDSPLHF
CDR3 DNA: TGTGCCAGCAGTTTGAGGGATTCACCCCTCCACTTT

J gene: TRBJ1-1
clone size: NA
V gene: TRBV29-1
D gene: NA
CDR3 protein: CSVDFSRGTEAFF
CDR3 DNA: TGCAGCGTTGATTTTTCACGGGGCACTGAAGCTTTCTTT

J gene: TRBJ2-1
clone size: NA
V gene: TRBV7-9
D gene: NA
CDR3 protein: CASSLTGGIGYNEQFF
CDR3 DNA: TGTGCCAGCAGCTTAACCGGAGGGATAGGCTACAATGAGCAGTTCTTC

J gene: TRBJ2-7
clone size: NA
V gene: TRBV30
D gene: TRBD1
CDR3 protein: CARERTGAHEQYF
CDR3 DNA: TGTGCCCGGGAGAGGACAGGGGCCCACGAGCAGTACTTC

J gene: TRBJ2-5
clone size: NA
V gene: TRBV4-1
D gene: NA
CDR3 protein: CASSPRRVETQYF
CDR3 DNA: TGCGCCAGCAGCCCCAGGAGGGTAGAGACCCAGTACTTC

J gene: TRBJ2-7
clone size: NA
V gene: TRBV5-1
D gene: NA
CDR3 protein: CASSLALALTDEQYF
CDR3 DNA: TGCGCCAGCAGCTTGGCTCTAGCACTAACCGACGAGCAGTACTTC

J gene: TRBJ2-1
clone size: NA
V gene: TRBV5-4
D gene: NA
CDR3 protein: CASSPEGPGSYNEQFF
CDR3 DNA: TGTGCCAGCAGCCCGGAGGGTCCCGGCTCCTACAATGAGCAGTTCTTC

J gene: TRBJ1-1
clone size: NA
V gene: TRBV4-3
D gene: NA
CDR3 protein: CASSDDRFQGTEAFF
CDR3 DNA: TGCGCCAGCAGCGACGACAGATTCCAAGGGACTGAAGCTTTCTTT

J gene: TRBJ1-2
clone size: NA
V gene: TRBV10-3
D gene: TRBD1
CDR3 protein: CAIPGQGADGYTF
CDR3 DNA: TGTGCCATCCCAGGACAGGGGGCGGATGGCTACACCTTC

J gene: TRBJ1-6
clone size: NA
V gene: TRBV19
D gene: NA
CDR3 protein: CASSSRQEYNSPLHF
CDR3 DNA: TGTGCCAGTTCTAGCCGACAGGAGTATAATTCACCCCTCCACTTT

J gene: TRBJ1-1
clone size: NA
V gene: TRBV6-5
D gene: NA
CDR3 protein: CASSYSLGETEAFF
CDR3 DNA: TGTGCCAGCAGTTACTCGTTAGGGGAAACTGAAGCTTTCTTT

J gene: TRBJ2-5
clone size: NA
V gene: TRBV5-6
D gene: TRBD1
CDR3 protein: CASIDRGGETQYF
CDR3 DNA: TGTGCCAGCATCGACAGGGGTGGAGAGACCCAGTACTTC

J gene: TRBJ1-1
clone size: NA
V gene: TRBV5-4
D gene: TRBD1
CDR3 protein: CASSLDGQGFTEAFF
CDR3 DNA: TGTGCCAGCAGCTTGGATGGACAGGGGTTTACTGAAGCTTTCTTT

J gene: TRBJ1-3
clone size: once
V gene: TRBV5-1
D gene: NA
CDR3 protein: CASSQRDRNTIYF
CDR3 DNA: TGCGCCAGCAGCCAAAGAGATCGGAACACCATATATTTT

J gene: TRBJ1-4
clone size: few
V gene: TRBV2
D gene: TRBD1
CDR3 protein: CASSEAGQGSRKLFF
CDR3 DNA: TGTGCCAGCAGTGAAGCGGGACAGGGTTCGCGAAAACTGTTTTTT

J gene: TRBJ2-3
clone size: NA
V gene: TRBV15
D gene: TRBD2
CDR3 protein: CATSRRTSETDTQYF
CDR3 DNA: TGTGCCACCAGCAGGAGGACTAGCGAAACAGATACGCAGTATTTT

J gene: TRBJ1-2
clone size: NA
V gene: TRBV6-6
D gene: NA
CDR3 protein: CASSLDTYGYTF
CDR3 DNA: TGTGCCAGCAGCTTAGACACGTATGGCTACACCTTC

J gene: TRBJ2-7
clone size: NA
V gene: TRBV9
D gene: TRBD2
CDR3 protein: CASSGVDSGEYEQYF
CDR3 DNA: TGTGCCAGCAGCGGAGTCGACAGCGGGGAGTACGAGCAGTACTTC

J gene: TRBJ2-7
clone size: NA
V gene: TRBV29-1
D gene: TRBD1
CDR3 protein: CSAQPGQGREQYF
CDR3 DNA: TGCAGCGCCCAGCCGGGACAGGGGCGCGAGCAGTACTTC

J gene: TRBJ2-5
clone size: NA
V gene: TRBV19
D gene: NA
CDR3 protein: CASSMTGNQETQYF
CDR3 DNA: TGTGCCAGTAGTATGACTGGCAACCAAGAGACCCAGTACTTC

J gene: TRBJ2-1
clone size: NA
V gene: TRBV5-1
D gene: NA
CDR3 protein: CASRFFDEQFF
CDR3 DNA: TGCGCCAGCAGGTTCTTTGATGAGCAGTTCTTC

J gene: TRBJ1-5
clone size: NA
V gene: TRBV19
D gene: NA
CDR3 protein: CASSIEALGVRQFYSNQPQHF
CDR3 DNA: TGTGCCAGTAGTATAGAGGCCCTCGGAGTGCGCCAATTTTATAGCAATCAGCCCCAGCATTTT

J gene: TRBJ2-7
clone size: NA
V gene: TRBV14
D gene: NA
CDR3 protein: CASSQGGGISYEQYF
CDR3 DNA: TGTGCCAGCAGCCAAGGGGGCGGAATCTCCTACGAGCAGTACTTC

J gene: TRBJ1-2
clone size: NA
V gene: TRBV27
D gene: TRBD1
CDR3 protein: CASSSITGGSYGYTF
CDR3 DNA: TGTGCCAGCAGTTCCATCACAGGGGGAAGCTATGGCTACACCTTC

J gene: TRBJ2-1
clone size: NA
V gene: TRBV7-9
D gene: NA
CDR3 protein: CASSRERSYNEQFF
CDR3 DNA: TGTGCCAGCAGCCGGGAACGGTCCTACAATGAGCAGTTCTTC

J gene: TRBJ1-6
clone size: NA
V gene: TRBV2
D gene: NA
CDR3 protein: CASGMAGADSPLHF
CDR3 DNA: TGTGCCAGCGGTATGGCGGGGGCGGATTCACCCCTCCACTTT

J gene: TRBJ1-1
clone size: NA
V gene: TRBV6-2/TRBV6-3
D gene: TRBD1
CDR3 protein: CASSRGQTNTEAFF
CDR3 DNA: TGTGCCAGCAGTCGGGGACAGACGAACACTGAAGCTTTCTTT

J gene: TRBJ2-1
clone size: once
V gene: TRBV24-1
D gene: NA
CDR3 protein: CATSDPSRDLSSEQFF
CDR3 DNA: TGTGCCACCAGTGACCCCTCTAGGGACTTATCATCTGAGCAGTTCTTC

J gene: TRBJ2-3
clone size: NA
V gene: TRBV18
D gene: TRBD2
CDR3 protein: CASSPGGGTDTQYF
CDR3 DNA: TGTGCCAGCTCACCGGGGGGGGGCACAGATACGCAGTATTTT

J gene: TRBJ2-1
clone size: once
V gene: TRBV10-3
D gene: TRBD1
CDR3 protein: CAIRPRSDRGHHNEQFF
CDR3 DNA: TGTGCCATCAGGCCCCGCTCCGACAGGGGGCACCACAATGAGCAGTTCTTC

J gene: TRBJ2-1
clone size: NA
V gene: TRBV27
D gene: TRBD1
CDR3 protein: CASKETGGNEQFF
CDR3 DNA: TGTGCCAGCAAGGAGACAGGGGGCAATGAGCAGTTCTTC

J gene: TRBJ2-2
clone size: few
V gene: TRBV19
D gene: NA
CDR3 protein: CASSALIGGGGELFF
CDR3 DNA: TGTGCCAGTAGTGCCCTAATTGGAGGAGGCGGGGAGCTGTTTTTT

J gene: TRBJ2-5
clone size: NA
V gene: TRBV7-9
D gene: NA
CDR3 protein: CASSLGHSSEETQYF
CDR3 DNA: TGTGCCAGCAGCTTAGGGCACTCTAGCGAGGAGACCCAGTACTTC

J gene: TRBJ1-5
clone size: once
V gene: TRBV28
D gene: TRBD1
CDR3 protein: CASSSQGAANQPQHF
CDR3 DNA: TGTGCCAGCAGTTCACAGGGGGCGGCCAATCAGCCCCAGCATTTT

J gene: TRBJ1-4
clone size: NA
V gene: TRBV19
D gene: TRBD1
CDR3 protein: CASSTRTGNEKLFF
CDR3 DNA: TGTGCCAGTAGTACTCGGACAGGCAATGAAAAACTGTTTTTT

J gene: TRBJ2-3
clone size: NA
V gene: TRBV10-1
D gene: TRBD1
CDR3 protein: CASSGQDRGHTDTQYF
CDR3 DNA: TGCGCCAGCAGTGGTCAGGACAGGGGGCACACAGATACGCAGTATTTT

J gene: TRBJ1-1
clone size: many
V gene: TRBV11-3
D gene: NA
CDR3 protein: CASSLGAAGYTEAFF
CDR3 DNA: TGTGCCAGCAGCTTAGGTGCGGCAGGGTACACTGAAGCTTTCTTT

J gene: TRBJ2-7
clone size: NA
V gene: TRBV30
D gene: TRBD2
CDR3 protein: CAWSPSGDYEQYF
CDR3 DNA: TGTGCCTGGAGTCCTAGCGGAGACTACGAGCAGTACTTC

J gene: TRBJ1-2
clone size: NA
V gene: TRBV5-1
D gene: NA
CDR3 protein: CASSFYPEAGSGYTF
CDR3 DNA: TGCGCCAGCAGCTTCTACCCCGAGGCCGGGAGCGGCTACACCTTC

J gene: TRBJ2-7
clone size: once
V gene: TRBV7-9
D gene: TRBD2
CDR3 protein: CASSPWTSYEQYF
CDR3 DNA: TGTGCCAGCAGCCCTTGGACTAGCTACGAGCAGTACTTC

J gene: TRBJ1-1
clone size: NA
V gene: TRBV28
D gene: NA
CDR3 protein: CASSPGGGFEAFF
CDR3 DNA: TGTGCCAGCAGTCCCGGGGGAGGCTTTGAAGCTTTCTTT

J gene: TRBJ1-2
clone size: NA
V gene: TRBV4-3
D gene: NA
CDR3 protein: CASSQGLGYTF
CDR3 DNA: TGCGCCAGCAGCCAAGGTCTTGGCTACACCTTC

J gene: TRBJ1-2
clone size: NA
V gene: TRBV6-5
D gene: TRBD1
CDR3 protein: CASIDTGAAYYGYTF
CDR3 DNA: TGTGCCAGCATAGATACAGGGGCGGCTTACTATGGCTACACCTTC

J gene: TRBJ2-7
clone size: NA
V gene: TRBV6-5
D gene: NA
CDR3 protein: CATGTARYEQYF
CDR3 DNA: TGTGCCACTGGGACTGCCCGCTACGAGCAGTACTTC

J gene: TRBJ2-5
clone size: NA
V gene: TRBV4-2
D gene: TRBD2
CDR3 protein: CASSQVTGGAETQYF
CDR3 DNA: TGTGCCAGCAGCCAAGTGACGGGAGGGGCGGAGACCCAGTACTTC